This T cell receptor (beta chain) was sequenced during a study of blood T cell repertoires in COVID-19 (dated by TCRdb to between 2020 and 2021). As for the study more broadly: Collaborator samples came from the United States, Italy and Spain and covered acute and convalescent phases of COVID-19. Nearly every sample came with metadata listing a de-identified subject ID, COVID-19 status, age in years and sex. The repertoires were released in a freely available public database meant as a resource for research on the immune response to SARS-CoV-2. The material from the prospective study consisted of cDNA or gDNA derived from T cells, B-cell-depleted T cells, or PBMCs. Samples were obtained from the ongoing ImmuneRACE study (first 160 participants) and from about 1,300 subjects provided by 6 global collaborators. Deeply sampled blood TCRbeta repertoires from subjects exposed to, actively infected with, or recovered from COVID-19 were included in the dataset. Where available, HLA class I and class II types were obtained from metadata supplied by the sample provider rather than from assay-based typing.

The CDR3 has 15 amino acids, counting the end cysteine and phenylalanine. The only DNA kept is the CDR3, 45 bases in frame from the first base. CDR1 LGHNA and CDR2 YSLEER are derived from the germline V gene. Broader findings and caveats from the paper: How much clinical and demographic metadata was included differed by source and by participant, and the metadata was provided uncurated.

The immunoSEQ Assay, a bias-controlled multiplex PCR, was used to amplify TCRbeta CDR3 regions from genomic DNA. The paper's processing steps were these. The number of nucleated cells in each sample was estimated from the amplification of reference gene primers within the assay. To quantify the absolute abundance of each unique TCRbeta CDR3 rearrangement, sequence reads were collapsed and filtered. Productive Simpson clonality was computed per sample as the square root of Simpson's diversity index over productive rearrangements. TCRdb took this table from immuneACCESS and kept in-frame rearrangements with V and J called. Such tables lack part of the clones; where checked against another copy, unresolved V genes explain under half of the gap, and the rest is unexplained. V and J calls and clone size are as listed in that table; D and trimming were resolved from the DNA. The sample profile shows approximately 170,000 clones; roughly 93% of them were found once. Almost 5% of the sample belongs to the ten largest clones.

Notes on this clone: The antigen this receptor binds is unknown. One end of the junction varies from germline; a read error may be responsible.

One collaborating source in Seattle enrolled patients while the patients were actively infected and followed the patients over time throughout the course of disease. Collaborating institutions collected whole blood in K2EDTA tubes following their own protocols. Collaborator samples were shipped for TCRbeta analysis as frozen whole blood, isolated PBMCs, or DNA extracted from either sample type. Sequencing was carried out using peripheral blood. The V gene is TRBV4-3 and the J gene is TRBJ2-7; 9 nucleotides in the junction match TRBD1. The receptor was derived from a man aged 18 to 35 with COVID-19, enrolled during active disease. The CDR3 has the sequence CASSQGTGGSSEQYF. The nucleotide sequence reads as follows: TGCGCCAGCAGCCAAGGAACAGGGGGCTCCTCCGAGCAGTACTTC.